Listed below are T cell receptor beta chains from one sample, sequenced in a study of T cells after yellow fever vaccination. TCRdb processed the 5' RACE reads anew with MiXCR; each CDR3 protein has one entry. The sample has about 150,000 distinct CDR3 sequences, approximately 6.2% seen once. The material sequenced was CD4+ T cells sorted from PBMCs, taken on the day of the first yellow fever vaccination. The receptors stem from a man between 18 and 35 years old who received the YFV17D yellow fever vaccine. Both conserved end residues are part of each CDR3. A D gene is named only where the DNA matches it firmly. Clone size, where shown, is once, few, many, or a class for clones that have expanded.

clone_size,d_call,j_call,v_call,cdr3_nt,cdr3_aa
many,TRBD2,TRBJ2-7,TRBV4-3,TGCGCCAGCAGCCCGGGACTACTCGCCTACGAGCAGTACTTC,CASSPGLLAYEQYF
NA,NA,TRBJ1-4,TRBV4-3,TGCGCCAGCAGCCAACAGACAGGAACAGGTGAAAAACTGTTTTTT,CASSQQTGTGEKLFF
many,NA,TRBJ2-2,TRBV12-3/TRBV12-4,TGTGCCAGCACCAAGAATCAGGACACCGGGGAGCTGTTTTTT,CASTKNQDTGELFF
many,NA,TRBJ2-5,TRBV5-1,TGCGCCAGCACACCGGGAAGTACCCAAGAGACCCAGTACTTC,CASTPGSTQETQYF
many,TRBD2,TRBJ2-2,TRBV5-1,TGCGCCAGCAGACCGAGCGGGGGCCTGAACACCGGGGAGCTGTTTTTT,CASRPSGGLNTGELFF
NA,NA,TRBJ2-7,TRBV7-9,TGTGCCAGCAGCTCGCAGGGGGGGGCCTACGAGCAGTACTTC,CASSSQGGAYEQYF
many,TRBD1,TRBJ2-1,TRBV7-3,TGTGCCAGCAGCTGGGGACAGGGCAATGAGCAGTTCTTC,CASSWGQGNEQFF
many,NA,TRBJ2-3,TRBV4-2,TGTGCCAGCAGCCGGAACCTAGGCACAGATACGCAGTATTTT,CASSRNLGTDTQYF
many,NA,TRBJ2-2,TRBV5-1,TGCGCCAGCAGCTTGTGGGGCCGGACCGGGGAGCTGTTTTTT,CASSLWGRTGELFF
few,NA,TRBJ2-5,TRBV7-2,TGTGCCAGCAGCTTAGTGAGGGGATTCCAAGAGACCCAGTACTTC,CASSLVRGFQETQYF
few,NA,TRBJ1-2,TRBV7-2,TGTGCCAGCAGCTTTCAGGGGCAGAAACTCTATGGCTACACCTTC,CASSFQGQKLYGYTF
few,TRBD1,TRBJ2-2,TRBV4-1,TGCGCCAGCAGCCACTCGACAGGGGCTAACACCGGGGAGCTGTTTTTT,CASSHSTGANTGELFF
few,TRBD2,TRBJ2-7,TRBV5-1,TGCGCCAGCAGCCCGGGGGGGGGCCCTAACTACGAGCAGTACTTC,CASSPGGGPNYEQYF
NA,NA,TRBJ1-5,TRBV19,TGTGCCAGTAGTATAAGGCAGGGCTTCAATCAGCCCCAGCATTTT,CASSIRQGFNQPQHF
many,NA,TRBJ2-7,TRBV19,TGTGCCAGTAGTATAGGGTCCGACGCCTACGAGCAGTACTTC,CASSIGSDAYEQYF
many,NA,TRBJ2-3,TRBV7-3,TGTGCCAGCAGGCTTCGTGGGCTTCGCACAGATACGCAGTATTTT,CASRLRGLRTDTQYF
many,NA,TRBJ2-3,TRBV24-1,TGTGCCACCAGTGATCGGGGGACTCGTCTAGATACGCAGTATTTT,CATSDRGTRLDTQYF
few,TRBD1,TRBJ1-2,TRBV11-2,TGTGCCAGCAGACGGACAGGGGGAACCTCCAGGTCCTTC,CASRRTGGTSRSF
NA,TRBD1,TRBJ1-4,TRBV4-2,TGTGCCAGCAGCCAAAGCCCGGGACAGGGCAATGAAAAACTGTTTTTT,CASSQSPGQGNEKLFF
NA,NA,TRBJ2-3,TRBV5-1,TGCGCCAGCAGCTTGGCCCGGGGTGGATTAGATACGCAGTATTTT,CASSLARGGLDTQYF
NA,NA,TRBJ2-5,TRBV7-8,TGTGCCAGCAGCTTGGTTATAGCTGGGACCCAGTACTTC,CASSLVIAGTQYF
many,NA,TRBJ2-1,TRBV29-1,TGCAGCGGGGGGTCGGCCTCCTACAATGAGCAGTTCTTC,CSGGSASYNEQFF
few,NA,TRBJ2-7,TRBV18,TGTGCCAGCTCACTGCGGGCAGGGCGATCTGGCGAGCAGTACTTC,CASSLRAGRSGEQYF
many,TRBD2,TRBJ2-1,TRBV6-2/TRBV6-3,TGTGCCAGCAGTTACGGGACTAGCGGGGGCAATGAGCAGTTCTTC,CASSYGTSGGNEQFF
few,TRBD1,TRBJ1-5,TRBV4-3,TGCGCCAGCAGCCAAGATCTGGACAGGGAGTTCGGTCAGCGTCAGCCCCAGCATTTT,CASSQDLDREFGQRQPQHF
many,TRBD1,TRBJ2-2,TRBV12-3/TRBV12-4,TGTGCCAGCAGTTTCATCACAGGGGGAGGCACCGGGGAGCTGTTTTTT,CASSFITGGGTGELFF
NA,TRBD2,TRBJ2-1,TRBV6-2/TRBV6-3,TGTGCCAGCAGTAGGACTAGCGGGGGGGCTAAGGAGCAGTTCTTC,CASSRTSGGAKEQFF
NA,NA,TRBJ2-2,TRBV5-4,TGTGCCAGCAGCTTCGGGCAGGGCGGGATCTCCGGGGAGCTGTTTTTT,CASSFGQGGISGELFF
NA,TRBD1,TRBJ1-4,TRBV2,TGTACCTGCAGTTTCCGCCTCCGGGACAGGGCCCGGACTGGTGAAAAACTGTTTTTT,CTCSFRLRDRARTGEKLFF
many,TRBD1,TRBJ1-2,TRBV9,TGTGCCAGCAGCGCTTGGACAGGGAGAGGCTACACCTTC,CASSAWTGRGYTF
few,NA,TRBJ2-5,TRBV2,TGTGCCAGCAGTAAGGACACCCCCCAAGAGACCCAGTACTTC,CASSKDTPQETQYF
many,TRBD1,TRBJ1-5,TRBV2,TGTGCCAGCAACTCCGGGACAGGGTTTAGTCAGCCCCAGCATTTT,CASNSGTGFSQPQHF